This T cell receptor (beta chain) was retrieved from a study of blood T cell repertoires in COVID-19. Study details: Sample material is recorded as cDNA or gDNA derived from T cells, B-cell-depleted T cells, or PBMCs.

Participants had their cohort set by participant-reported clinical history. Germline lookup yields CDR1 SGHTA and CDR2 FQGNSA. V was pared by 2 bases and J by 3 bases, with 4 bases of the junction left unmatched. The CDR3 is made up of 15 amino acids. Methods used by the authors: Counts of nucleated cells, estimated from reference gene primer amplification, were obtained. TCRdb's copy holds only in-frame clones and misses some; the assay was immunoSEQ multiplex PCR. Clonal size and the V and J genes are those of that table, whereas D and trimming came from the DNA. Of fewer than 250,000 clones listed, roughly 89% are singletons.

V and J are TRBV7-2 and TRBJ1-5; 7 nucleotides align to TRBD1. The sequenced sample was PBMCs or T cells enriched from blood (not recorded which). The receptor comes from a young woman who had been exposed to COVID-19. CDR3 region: CASSLRTGDNQPQHF. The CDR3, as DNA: TGTGCCAGCAGCTTAAGGACAGGCGACAATCAGCCCCAGCATTTT. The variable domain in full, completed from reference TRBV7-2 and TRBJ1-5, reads GAGVSQSPSNKVTEKGKDVELRCDPISGHTALYWYRQSLGQGLEFLIYFQGNSAPDKSGLPSDRFSAERTGGSVSTLTIQRTQQEDSAVYLCASSLRTGDNQPQHFGDGTRLSIL.